The 3 T cell receptor beta chains below all came from one sample that was sequenced in a study of T cell changes during pregnancy in multiple sclerosis (dated by TCRdb to the late 2010s). Libraries were made using the immunoSEQ multiplex PCR assay. TCRdb re-hosts the immuneACCESS table, in-frame sequences only. Its copies lack some clones; in the studies checked, an unresolved V gene accounts for under half of them, and the cause for the rest is not known. Here the sample has approximately 82,000 clones; about 89% occur a single time. The top ten hold approximately 0.45% of the sample. The source material was CD4+ T cells from peripheral blood mononuclear cells, sampled in the second trimester of pregnancy. The receptors were gathered from a female donor with multiple sclerosis, enrolled in a pregnancy study.

This clone was detected once. The chain couples TRBV7-2 to TRBJ1-6; D remains unclear. Germline CDR1 and CDR2: SGHTA and FQGNSA. CDR3 length equals 11 residues. Trimming cost V 5 bases and J 14 bases, with 10 bases left between them. The CDR3 DNA reads as TGTGCCAGCAGCCGTAATTCGGCCCTCCACTTT. Its protein product is CASSRNSALHF.

The chain has TRBV2 and TRBJ2-5, with 8 positions matching TRBD1. CDR1 and CDR2 from the germline V gene are SNHLY and FYNNEI. The CDR3 extends over 13 amino acids. V lost 6 bases to trimming and J lost 2 bases; unmatched junction nucleotides: 2. This CDR3 is CASSRTGQETQYF. CDR3 coding DNA: TGTGCCAGCAGCCGGACAGGGCAAGAGACCCAGTACTTC.

The J gene is TRBJ1-1, the V gene TRBV6-5; D perhaps matches TRBD1 (5 bases). V gave up 4 bases and J gave up 0 bases, with 9 bases separating them. The CDR3 consists of 14 residues. Germline V lookup: CDR1 MNHEY, CDR2 SVGAGI. The CDR3, as DNA: TGTGCCAGCAGTTTGGGGCAGGTGAACACTGAAGCTTTCTTT. Its translation is CASSLGQVNTEAFF.